These 32 T cell receptor beta chains were all obtained from the same sample, sequenced in a study of blood T cell repertoires in COVID-19. The table came from immunoSEQ multiplex PCR; TCRdb's copy has only in-frame clones and leaves some out. The profile covers tens of thousands of clones, with around 70% appearing a single time and about 20% taken by the ten largest. The material sequenced was peripheral blood. All receptors come from a man between 60 and 75 years old with acute or convalescent COVID-19.

The chain recombines TRBV2 with TRBJ1-1, with D unresolved. This CDR3 is built from 13 residues. Germline loops: CDR1 SNHLY, CDR2 FYNNEI. Trimming stripped 5 bases from V and 8 bases from J, with 15 bases between. The CDR3 region has the DNA TGTGCCAGCAGTTTTAGGGAGAGGGCAGAAGCTTTCTTT. Translation: CASSFRERAEAFF.

The chain couples TRBV6-5 to TRBJ1-1; 7 bases fit TRBD1. Germline CDR1 and CDR2: MNHEY and SVGAGI. The CDR3 runs to 13 residues. J was trimmed by 2 bases and V by 6 bases; bases with no gene match: 3. The CDR3 region has the DNA TGTGCCAGCAGGGGGACAGTTAACACTGAAGCTTTCTTT. Encoded protein: CASRGTVNTEAFF.

The V call is TRBV28, the J call TRBJ1-5; unclear D gene. Germline CDR1 MDHEN, CDR2 SYDVKM. V dropped 2 bases and J dropped 8 bases, with 13 bases sitting between them. The CDR3 has 14 amino acids. CDR3 region: CASSLTREWEPQHF. The DNA of the CDR3 is TGTGCCAGCAGTTTAACCCGGGAATGGGAGCCCCAGCATTTT.

The rearrangement joins TRBV5-5 to TRBJ1-5, with 7 nucleotides matching TRBD1. With 4 bases clipped from V and 2 bases from J, the junction kept 6 bases outside the gene matches. There are 15 residues in the CDR3. Germline V gene sequence: CDR1 SGHKS, CDR2 YYEKEE (reference sequence). CDR3: CASSLSGQGNQPQHF. The CDR3 bases are TGTGCCAGCAGCCTCTCCGGACAGGGCAATCAGCCCCAGCATTTT. The full variable domain, with the rest looked up from reference TRBV5-5 and TRBJ1-5, is DAGVTQSPTHLIKTRGQQVTLRCSPISGHKSVSWYQQVLGQGPQFIFQYYEKEERGRGNFPDRFSARQFPNYSSELNVNALLLGDSALYLCASSLSGQGNQPQHFGDGTRLSIL.

This chain joins TRBV24-1 and TRBJ2-1; a weak D match, TRBD1 (6 bases). This CDR3 is 13 amino acids long. Trimming cost V 3 bases and J 7 bases, with 9 bases left between them. Germline values: CDR1 KGHDR, CDR2 SFDVKD. CDR3 loop: CATSDTGYNEQFF. CDR3 nucleotides: TGTGCCACCAGTGATACAGGGTATAATGAGCAGTTCTTC.

The chain couples TRBV15 to TRBJ2-6, with a possible D match to TRBD2 (6 bases). V was trimmed by 4 bases and J by 2 bases, leaving 9 bases between them. Germline assignment: CDR1 LNHNV and CDR2 YYDKDF (reference sequence). The CDR3 has 15 residues. CDR3 coding DNA: TGTGCCACCAGCACAGGGAGGACTGGGGCCAACGTCCTGACTTTC. It codes for CATSTGRTGANVLTF.

V is TRBV5-1 and J is TRBJ2-7; 7 bases map to TRBD1. The CDR3 loop spans 14 amino acids. Germline assignment: CDR1 SGHRS and CDR2 YFSETQ. V trimming: 2 bases; J trimming: 4 bases; junction bases outside the gene matches: 6. The CDR3 protein is CASSFEGGEYEQYV. CDR3 DNA sequence: TGCGCCAGCAGCTTTGAAGGGGGCGAGTACGAGCAGTACGTC.

The chain recombines TRBV7-2 with TRBJ2-1; TRBD2 aligns across 7 bases. The CDR3 totals 12 residues. The junction had 5 bases not matched to a gene; V was cut back by 6 bases and J by 9 bases. Germline V lookup: CDR1 SGHTA, CDR2 FQGNSA. CDR3 residues: CASSRAGAEQFF. DNA of the CDR3: TGTGCCAGCAGTCGCGCGGGAGCTGAGCAGTTCTTC.

In DNA, the CDR3 is TGCAGCGCAACAGTACCATTCACAGATACGCAGTATTTT. It is translated as CSATVPFTDTQYF. The rearrangement uses TRBV29-1 and TRBJ2-3, with no clear D. V gave up 7 bases and J gave up 2 bases, with 13 bases separating them. The CDR3 is 13 residues long. The germline CDR1 and CDR2 sequences are SQVTM and ANQGSEA.

The CDR3 DNA reads TGTGCCAGCAGCAAGGACAGGGAGGACGGCTACACCTTC. This translates into CASSKDREDGYTF. This chain connects TRBV9 to TRBJ1-2; TRBD1 agrees at 8 bases. Unmatched junction bases numbered 7, after V lost 4 bases and J lost 8 bases. The CDR3 is 13 residues long. Germline lookup yields CDR1 SGDLS and CDR2 YYNGEE.

The chain couples TRBV5-8 to TRBJ2-1, with TRBD1 matching over 8 bases. From germline, CDR1 is SGHTS and CDR2 YDEGEE. Trimming cost V 0 bases and J 7 bases; bases outside gene matches: 6. This CDR3 has 15 residues. The CDR3: CASSLGGQVTNEQFF. The CDR3, as DNA: TGTGCCAGCAGCTTGGGGGGACAGGTAACGAATGAGCAGTTCTTC.

The chain uses TRBV19 and TRBJ2-6; 7 bases agree with TRBD1. V shed 5 bases and J 2 bases; nucleotides not matched to a gene: 3. CDR3 size: 15 residues. CDR1 is LNHDA, CDR2 SQIVND, per germline (reference sequence). The CDR3 DNA is TGTGCCAGTAGTGACAGGGCTACTGGGGCCAACGTCCTGACTTTC. As protein: CASSDRATGANVLTF.

This clone is categorized as medium-sized. The CDR3 reads CASSDTEIYQPQHF. In nucleotides, the CDR3 is TGTGCCAGCAGTGATACAGAGATCTATCAGCCCCAGCATTTT. The chain joins TRBV2 to TRBJ1-5; D not resolved. With 3 bases removed from V and 5 bases from J, the gap between germline ends came to 11 bases. Germline CDR1 SNHLY, CDR2 FYNNEI. CDR3 size: 14 residues.

The CDR3 region has the DNA TGTGCCAGTAGTAAAAGGACTAGCGGGAGGGCCAATGAGCAGTTCTTC. Translated, it gives CASSKRTSGRANEQFF. The chain employs TRBV19 and TRBJ2-1; 15 bases are a match to TRBD2. With 4 bases clipped from V and 6 bases from J, the junction kept 4 bases outside the gene matches. Germline loops: CDR1 LNHDA, CDR2 SQIVND (reference sequence). The CDR3 covers 16 residues.

This clone was counted a few times. The chain employs TRBV7-6 and TRBJ2-3; 10 bases are shared with TRBD2. The CDR3 spans 15 residues. Germline CDR1 is SGHVS and CDR2 is FNYEAQ. V dropped 5 bases and J dropped 3; count of bases not matched to a gene: 5. The CDR3 reads CASSKSGRATDTQYF. Written as DNA, the CDR3 is TGTGCCAGCAGCAAAAGCGGGAGGGCAACAGATACGCAGTATTTT.

The chain is built from TRBV5-5 and TRBJ2-2; D possibly corresponds to TRBD1 (6 bases). CDR3 length equals 14 residues. V lost 5 bases and J lost 4, with 12 bases in between. The germline gives CDR1 SGHKS, CDR2 YYEKEE (reference sequence). The CDR3 here is CASRGTGSTGELFF. The CDR3 DNA reads as TGTGCCAGCAGAGGCACAGGGTCCACCGGGGAGCTGTTTTTT. The entire variable domain, with the rest obtained from reference TRBV5-5 and TRBJ2-2, is as follows: DAGVTQSPTHLIKTRGQQVTLRCSPISGHKSVSWYQQVLGQGPQFIFQYYEKEERGRGNFPDRFSARQFPNYSSELNVNALLLGDSALYLCASRGTGSTGELFFGEGSRLTVL.

In nucleotides, the CDR3 is TGTGCCACCAAGCCACAGGGAGATAACACTGAAGCTTTCTTT. Its protein is CATKPQGDNTEAFF. V and J are TRBV24-1 and TRBJ1-1; D is possibly TRBD1 (6 bases). The CDR3 covers 14 residues. Trimming stripped 8 bases from V and 2 bases from J, with 14 bases between. The germline V gene encodes CDR1 KGHDR and CDR2 SFDVKD.

Only one count was recorded for this clone. The chain couples TRBV20-1 to TRBJ2-2; the match to TRBD2 covers 7 bases. The V gene end was trimmed by 3 bases and the J gene end by 4 bases; junction bases not matched to a gene: 8. The CDR3 is 15 amino acids. The germline V gene has CDR1 DFQATT and CDR2 SNEGSKA (reference sequence). The CDR3 region has the DNA TGCAGTGCTAGTGCGGTAGCGGGTACCACCGGGGAGCTGTTTTTT. Translated, it gives CSASAVAGTTGELFF.

The chain couples TRBV12-5 to TRBJ1-2; 7 bases match TRBD1. The J segment lost 5 bases and the V segment lost 2 bases, leaving 8 bases of the junction unmatched. This CDR3 contains 15 residues. Per the germline V gene, CDR1 is LGHNT and CDR2 is FRNRAP. In DNA, the CDR3 is TGTGCTAGTGGTTTGCCTACCGACAGGGCATATGGCTACACCTTC. Its translation is CASGLPTDRAYGYTF.

To note about this clone: Other DNA sequences in this sample translate to the same CDR3. The chain has TRBV5-1 and TRBJ1-5, with TRBD1 as a possible D gene (6 bases). Trimming cost V 1 base and J 2 bases, with 10 bases left between them. This CDR3 has 15 residues. The germline gives CDR1 SGHRS, CDR2 YFSETQ. The CDR3 DNA reads TGCGCCAGCAGCTTGACAGGGATGGGCAATCAGCCCCAGCATTTT. This sequence encodes CASSLTGMGNQPQHF. Complete variable domain (other parts from reference TRBV5-1 and TRBJ1-5): KAGVTQTPRYLIKTRGQQVTLSCSPISGHRSVSWYQQTPGQGLQFLFEYFSETQRNKGNFPGRFSGRQFSNSRSEMNVSTLELGDSALYLCASSLTGMGNQPQHFGDGTRLSIL.

The DNA for the CDR3 is TGTGCCAGCAGCTTAGCGGGACAGGGGGCCAAGACCCAGTACTTC. Translation: CASSLAGQGAKTQYF. This chain uses TRBV7-6 with TRBJ2-5, with TRBD1 identical over 12 bases. The CDR3 covers 15 residues. The germline CDR1 and CDR2 sequences are SGHVS and FNYEAQ. V gave up 0 bases and J gave up 6 bases; unmatched junction bases: 2.

The chain recombines TRBV9 with TRBJ2-7; a weak D match, TRBD1 (7 bases). The CDR3 covers 16 residues. V lost 1 base and J 3 bases, leaving 17 bases between the germline ends. The germline V gene has CDR1 SGDLS and CDR2 YYNGEE. The CDR3 DNA is TGTGCCAGCAGCGTACCGGTACAGGGGAGGTTCTACGAGCAGTACGTC. Translation gives CASSVPVQGRFYEQYV.

This clone was counted a few times. The J gene is TRBJ2-3, the V gene TRBV15; TRBD1 is a possible D gene (7 bases). Between the trimmed V and J ends, which lost 5 bases and 3 bases, there was a span of 15 bases. Germline loops: CDR1 LNHNV, CDR2 YYDKDF (reference sequence). The CDR3 runs 15 residues. The CDR3 reads CATSQRRGQTDTQYF. In nucleotides, the CDR3 is TGTGCCACCAGCCAAAGGAGGGGACAGACAGATACGCAGTATTTT.

CDR3 loop: CATSGDRDRATDTQYF. In DNA form, the CDR3 reads TGTGCCACCAGTGGTGACCGGGACAGGGCCACAGATACGCAGTATTTT. The J gene is TRBJ2-3, the V gene TRBV24-1; TRBD1 matches 9 bases. The V and J ends lost 5 bases and 2 bases, in that order; junction bases with no gene match: 7. The CDR3 extends over 16 amino acids. In germline, CDR1 is KGHDR, CDR2 SFDVKD.

The chain recombines TRBV11-2 with TRBJ1-4; no clear D. The germline gives CDR1 SGHAT, CDR2 FQNNGV. V shed 1 base and J shed 3 bases, with 6 bases lying between them. This CDR3 spans 14 amino acids. CDR3 coding DNA: TGTGCCAGCAGCTTAGGAGTTTCTAATGAAAAACTGTTTTTT. The encoded protein is CASSLGVSNEKLFF.

The sample holds a few counts of this clone. The chain couples TRBV19 to TRBJ1-5, with 10 bases aligning to TRBD1. V gave up 5 bases and J gave up 3 bases; unmatched junction bases: 7. The CDR3 runs to 16 residues. Germline V gives CDR1 LNHDA, CDR2 SQIVND (reference sequence). The CDR3 DNA follows: TGTGCCAGTAGTTCACGGGACAGGGGATTCAATCAGCCCCAGCATTTT. It is translated as CASSSRDRGFNQPQHF. The full variable domain, rest sourced from reference TRBV19 and TRBJ1-5, is DGGITQSPKYLFRKEGQNVTLSCEQNLNHDAMYWYRQDPGQGLRLIYYSQIVNDFQKGDIAEGYSVSREKKESFPLTVTSAQKNPTAFYLCASSSRDRGFNQPQHFGDGTRLSIL.

The V call is TRBV12-5, the J call TRBJ1-4; the D gene is possibly TRBD1 (5 bases). Germline loops: CDR1 LGHNT, CDR2 FRNRAP. Deletions cut 5 bases from V and 4 bases from J, with 11 bases between. The CDR3 runs to 14 residues. In DNA, the CDR3 is TGTGCTAGTGGTCCGGGGGGGAGTAATGAAAAACTGTTTTTT. Translating gives CASGPGGSNEKLFF. Supplemented by reference TRBV12-5 and TRBJ1-4, the full variable domain reads DARVTQTPRHKVTEMGQEVTMRCQPILGHNTVFWYRQTMMQGLELLAYFRNRAPLDDSGMPKDRFSAEMPDATLATLKIQPSEPRDSAVYFCASGPGGSNEKLFFGSGTQLSVL.

The CDR3 loop is CASSLTSGSPIENIQYF. The CDR3 DNA reads as TGTGCCAGCAGCTTGACTAGCGGGAGCCCCATCGAAAACATTCAGTACTTC. The chain carries TRBV5-5 and TRBJ2-4, with 11 bases identical to TRBD2. The germline CDR1 and CDR2 sequences are SGHKS and YYEKEE (reference sequence). CDR3 size: 17 residues. V lost 1 base, J lost 5 bases, and 8 bases stayed unmatched. Full variable domain (rest looked up from reference TRBV5-5 and TRBJ2-4): DAGVTQSPTHLIKTRGQQVTLRCSPISGHKSVSWYQQVLGQGPQFIFQYYEKEERGRGNFPDRFSARQFPNYSSELNVNALLLGDSALYLCASSLTSGSPIENIQYFGAGTRLSVL.

CDR3: CASSLVSGVNTEAFF. CDR3 DNA sequence: TGTGCCAGCAGCTTAGTTTCAGGGGTGAACACTGAAGCTTTCTTT. The V call is TRBV7-2, the J call TRBJ1-1; TRBD1 is a possible D gene (6 bases). This CDR3 has 15 residues. Trimming took off 1 base at V and 0 bases at J, with 9 bases between the two ends. The germline gives CDR1 SGHTA, CDR2 FQGNSA. Filled out from reference TRBV7-2 and TRBJ1-1, the complete variable domain reads GAGVSQSPSNKVTEKGKDVELRCDPISGHTALYWYRQSLGQGLEFLIYFQGNSAPDKSGLPSDRFSAERTGGSVSTLTIQRTQQEDSAVYLCASSLVSGVNTEAFFGQGTRLTVV.

The CDR3 nucleotides are TGCACCAGCAGCCAAGATTGGGATAGCGGGCCAAACATTCAGTACTTC. It codes for CTSSQDWDSGPNIQYF. This chain uses TRBV1 with TRBJ2-4; the table names TRBD2, a call not compared with the DNA. TRBV1 is a known pseudogene. CDR3 size: 16 residues.

V usage is TRBV21-1 and J usage is TRBJ2-5; the D call TRBD2 from the table was never checked on the DNA. TRBV21-1 is annotated as a pseudogene. This CDR3 has 15 residues. Written as DNA, the CDR3 is TGTGCCAGCAGCAAGTCATGCGGGGGGGGAGAGACCCAGTACTTC. Residues: CASSKSCGGGETQYF.

Written as DNA, the CDR3 is TGTGCCAGCAGCGTAGATACAGGGGGTATAGAGACCCAGTACTTC. It encodes CASSVDTGGIETQYF. The chain couples TRBV9 to TRBJ2-5, with TRBD1 matching 8 bases. V was pared by 0 bases and J by 4 bases, with 5 bases of the junction left unmatched. Germline values: CDR1 SGDLS, CDR2 YYNGEE. CDR3 size: 15 residues.